The rows below give T cell receptor beta chains drawn from one sample of a study of cytomegalovirus exposure and HLA in healthy donors. Data came from immunoSEQ multiplex PCR; TCRdb stores just in-frame clones and leaves some out. The sample shows about 110,000 clones, about three quarters of them seen only once. The sequencing sample was made of PBMCs. The receptors come from a woman in her thirties or forties in good health and CMV-seropositive. Each CDR3 is given with its conserved first and last residue. The order of the fields is V gene, D gene, J gene, clone size, CDR3 DNA, CDR3 protein. The D gene is left open where the match is weak. Expanded clones get a size class; other rows say once, few or many, or leave the size out.

>TRBV4-1|TRBD1|TRBJ2-1|.
TGCGCCAGCAGCCAACCCGGACAGGGGGCTTACAATGAGCAGTTCTTC
CASSQPGQGAYNEQFF
>TRBV28|TRBD1|TRBJ1-4|once
TGTGCCAGCAGTCTCACAGGGGGCGGCGAAAAACTGTTTTTT
CASSLTGGGEKLFF
>TRBV11-2|TRBD1|TRBJ2-7|.
TGTGCCAGCAGCTTAGATCGGGACAGAACCTACGAGCAGTACTTC
CASSLDRDRTYEQYF
>TRBV5-1|.|TRBJ2-1|.
TGCGCCAGCAGCATACAGGGGGGGGATGAGCAGTTCTTC
CASSIQGGDEQFF
>TRBV4-1|.|TRBJ1-2|.
TGCGCCAGCAGCCCGGGTTTGAGCGACTATGGCTACACCTTC
CASSPGLSDYGYTF
>TRBV19|.|TRBJ1-2|once
TGTGCCAGTAAACCGCAGGGGCAAGGCTACACCTTC
CASKPQGQGYTF
>TRBV29-1|.|TRBJ1-1|.
TGCAGCGTCCCCCCTCTCGGGAACACTGAAGCTTTCTTT
CSVPPLGNTEAFF
>TRBV4-3|TRBD2|TRBJ2-2|.
TGCGCCAGCAGCCAACAACTAGCGGGGGGACCGGGAGGGGAGCTGTTTTTT
CASSQQLAGGPGGELFF
>TRBV5-1|TRBD1|TRBJ2-1|.
TGCGCCAGCAGCTTGAGGGACAGTAGGGGCGATGAGCAGTTCTTC
CASSLRDSRGDEQFF
>TRBV10-3|.|TRBJ1-3|.
TGTGCCATCAGTGACCCCCGACAGCTCAGATCCTCTGGAAACACCATATATTTT
CAISDPRQLRSSGNTIYF
>TRBV5-1|.|TRBJ1-1|.
TGCGCCAGCAGCCGGAACACTGAAGCTTTCTTT
CASSRNTEAFF
>TRBV7-2|.|TRBJ2-7|many
TGTGCCAGCAGCTTAGGAAACAGTTTCTACGAGCAGTACTTC
CASSLGNSFYEQYF
>TRBV6-5|TRBD1|TRBJ1-4|.
TGTGCCAGCAGTTACAGGAAAGGACAGGGTAATGAAAAACTGTTTTTT
CASSYRKGQGNEKLFF
>TRBV27|.|TRBJ2-7|once
TGTGCCAGCAGTTTAAGGCGGGATCCCTACGAGCAGTACTTC
CASSLRRDPYEQYF
>TRBV12-5|.|TRBJ1-2|.
TGTGCTAGTGGTTTGGGCGGGTCATATGGCTACACCTTC
CASGLGGSYGYTF
>TRBV27|.|TRBJ1-1|few
TGTGCCAGCAGTCCGGGTCTAATGAACACTGAAGCTTTCTTT
CASSPGLMNTEAFF
>TRBV5-1|TRBD1|TRBJ1-2|few
TGCGCCAGCAGTCTTTTAACAGGGGACTATGGCTACACCTTC
CASSLLTGDYGYTF
>TRBV7-3|TRBD2|TRBJ2-1|.
TGTGCCAGCAGCCCAGGGTCGACTAGCGGTCAGGAGCAGTTCTTC
CASSPGSTSGQEQFF
>TRBV2|.|TRBJ1-4|few
TGTGCCAGCAGTCAGGGGTTCCGGGGTGAAAAACTGTTTTTT
CASSQGFRGEKLFF
>TRBV27|TRBD1|TRBJ1-4|few
TGTGCCAGCAGTTCGGACAGGGGAGGAAAACTGTTTTTT
CASSSDRGGKLFF
>TRBV4-3|.|TRBJ1-4|.
TGCGCCAGCAGCCATATCCAGGACAGATCTAATGAAAAACTGTTTTTT
CASSHIQDRSNEKLFF
>TRBV7-6|.|TRBJ2-1|.
TGTGCCAGCAGCTTCGGGAGAGCGAATGAGCAGTTCTTC
CASSFGRANEQFF
>TRBV29-1|TRBD1|TRBJ1-1|.
TGCAGCGTGACAACAGGGGGGTGGGACACTGAAGCTTTCTTT
CSVTTGGWDTEAFF
>TRBV19|TRBD1|TRBJ1-1|few
TGTGCCAGTAGTTTGGACGGACAGGGGTCCCATACTGAAGCTTTCTTT
CASSLDGQGSHTEAFF
>TRBV4-1|.|TRBJ1-5|.
TGCGCCAGCAGCCAAGATTTGACCGGGATGCGCAATCAGCCCCAGCATTTT
CASSQDLTGMRNQPQHF
>TRBV5-1|.|TRBJ1-1|.
TGCGCCAGCAGCTGGGCCGGACAAGACACTGAAGCTTTCTTT
CASSWAGQDTEAFF
>TRBV5-6|TRBD2|TRBJ2-1|.
TGTGCCAGCAGCCCGAATAGCGGGGGACCCTACAATGAGCAGTTCTTC
CASSPNSGGPYNEQFF
>TRBV7-9|.|TRBJ2-5|.
TGTGCCAGCAGCTTAGCCCTCCAAGAGACCCAGTACTTC
CASSLALQETQYF
>TRBV5-4|TRBD1|TRBJ1-4|.
TGTGCCAGCAGCTTGAGGGGGCTCGGGACTAATGAAAAACTGTTTTTT
CASSLRGLGTNEKLFF
>TRBV6-5|TRBD1|TRBJ1-2|.
TGTGCCAGCAGTAGCCCGGGACAGAACAACTATGGCTACACCTTC
CASSSPGQNNYGYTF
>TRBV6-5|.|TRBJ1-1|.
TGTGCCAGCAGTGACAGAATCCTGAACACTGAAGCTTTCTTT
CASSDRILNTEAFF
>TRBV27|.|TRBJ2-5|.
TGTGCCAGCAGAGATGGGGCCACTACAGGGGAGACCCAGTACTTC
CASRDGATTGETQYF
>TRBV5-4|TRBD1|TRBJ1-6|.
TGTGCCAGCAGCCTGCGCGGTAGGGACAGGGGGGCGAATTCACCCCTCCACTTT
CASSLRGRDRGANSPLHF
>TRBV6-6|.|TRBJ1-2|few
TGTGCCAGCCTGACATTTGACAGGGGCTACACCTTC
CASLTFDRGYTF
>TRBV6-5|TRBD2|TRBJ2-7|.
TGTGCCAGCAGTTACCTAGCGGGGGACTACGAGCAGTACTTC
CASSYLAGDYEQYF
>TRBV4-3|.|TRBJ2-1|.
TGCGCCAGCAGCCAAGGCCCGACAGTGTCACCCTACAATGAGCAGTTCTTC
CASSQGPTVSPYNEQFF
>TRBV29-1|TRBD2|TRBJ2-3|once
TGCAGCGCGACGGGACTAGCGGGGGTCACAGATACGCAGTATTTT
CSATGLAGVTDTQYF
>TRBV5-4|TRBD2|TRBJ2-5|.
TGTGCCAGCAGCTTGGCCATGGGGGGGGTTCAAGAGACCCAGTACTTC
CASSLAMGGVQETQYF
>TRBV2|.|TRBJ1-1|.
TGTGCCAGACTTACAGGGCGGAACACTGAAGCTTTCTTT
CARLTGRNTEAFF
>TRBV6-5|.|TRBJ2-1|.
TGTGCCAGCAGTTACAGACAGGCCAATGAGCAGTTCTTC
CASSYRQANEQFF
>TRBV12-5|.|TRBJ2-1|once
TGTGCTAGTGCTCTCGTAGTGGGGCCCCAGTTCTTC
CASALVVGPQFF
>TRBV10-3|.|TRBJ1-2|once
TGTGCCATCAGTGACACAGACAGGCCCACTAACTATGGCTACACCTTC
CAISDTDRPTNYGYTF
>TRBV18|TRBD1|TRBJ1-2|.
TGTGCCAGCTCACCAATGACAGGGGAAGGCTACACCTTC
CASSPMTGEGYTF
>TRBV2|TRBD2|TRBJ2-1|.
TGTGCCAGCAGTGTACTAGCGGGGGACAATGAGCAGTTCTTC
CASSVLAGDNEQFF
>TRBV27|.|TRBJ2-2|.
TGTGCCAGCAGTTTCGGGGCGAACACCGGGGAGCTGTTTTTT
CASSFGANTGELFF
>TRBV11-1|.|TRBJ1-1|.
TGTGCCAGCAGCTTAATCGGAGACAGACAAGCTTTCTTT
CASSLIGDRQAFF
>TRBV18|.|TRBJ1-3|.
TGTGCCAGCTCACCACCTGTAGGGGAAAGTGGAAACACCATATATTTT
CASSPPVGESGNTIYF
>TRBV2|.|TRBJ2-5|.
TGTGCCAGCAGTGAAGGGGGCAGAACTACTATCAACTTC
CASSEGGRTTINF
>TRBV7-9|TRBD1|TRBJ1-2|.
TGTGCCAGCAGCTTAGGGACAGGGTATGGCTACACCTTC
CASSLGTGYGYTF
>TRBV6-5|.|TRBJ1-2|.
TGTGCCAGCAGTTACTCGGGGGCCTTAAACTATGGCTACACCTTC
CASSYSGALNYGYTF
>TRBV7-9|.|TRBJ1-1|once
TGTGCCAGCAGCTTGCCGGTACACACTGAAGCTTTCTTT
CASSLPVHTEAFF
>TRBV18|.|TRBJ1-1|.
TGTGCCAGCTCACCACCTTCCGGACAGACGAACACTGAAGCTTTCTTT
CASSPPSGQTNTEAFF
>TRBV7-2|TRBD2|TRBJ2-5|.
TGTGCCAGCAGAGGAGACGGACTAGCGGGGATAGAGACCCAGTACTTC
CASRGDGLAGIETQYF
>TRBV7-9|TRBD1|TRBJ2-5|.
TGTGCCAGCAGCTGGCCAGGGGGCCTGGAGACCCAGTACTTC
CASSWPGGLETQYF